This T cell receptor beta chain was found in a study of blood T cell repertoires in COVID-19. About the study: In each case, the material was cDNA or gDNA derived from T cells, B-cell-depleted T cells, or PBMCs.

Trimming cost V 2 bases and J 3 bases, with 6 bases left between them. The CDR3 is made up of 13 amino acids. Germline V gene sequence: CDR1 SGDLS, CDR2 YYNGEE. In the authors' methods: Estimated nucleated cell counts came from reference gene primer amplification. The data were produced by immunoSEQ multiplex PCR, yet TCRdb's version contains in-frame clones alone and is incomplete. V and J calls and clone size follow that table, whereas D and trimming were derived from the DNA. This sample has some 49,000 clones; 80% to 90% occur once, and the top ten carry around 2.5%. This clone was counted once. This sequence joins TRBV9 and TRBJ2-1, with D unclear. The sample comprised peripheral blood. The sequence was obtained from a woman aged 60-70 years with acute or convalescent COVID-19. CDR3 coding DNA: TGTGCCAGCAGCGTCACGGTCTACAATGAGCAGTTCTTC. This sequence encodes CASSVTVYNEQFF.